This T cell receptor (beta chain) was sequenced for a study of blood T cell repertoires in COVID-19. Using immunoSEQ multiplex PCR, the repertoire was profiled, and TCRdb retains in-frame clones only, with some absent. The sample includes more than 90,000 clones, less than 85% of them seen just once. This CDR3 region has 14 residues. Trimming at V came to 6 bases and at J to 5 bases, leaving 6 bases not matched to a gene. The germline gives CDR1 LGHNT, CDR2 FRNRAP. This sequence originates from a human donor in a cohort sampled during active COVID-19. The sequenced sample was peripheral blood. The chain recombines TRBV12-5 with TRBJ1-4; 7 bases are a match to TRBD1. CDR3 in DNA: TGTGCTAGTGGGGAGGGACAGACGAATGAAAAACTGTTTTTT. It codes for CASGEGQTNEKLFF.